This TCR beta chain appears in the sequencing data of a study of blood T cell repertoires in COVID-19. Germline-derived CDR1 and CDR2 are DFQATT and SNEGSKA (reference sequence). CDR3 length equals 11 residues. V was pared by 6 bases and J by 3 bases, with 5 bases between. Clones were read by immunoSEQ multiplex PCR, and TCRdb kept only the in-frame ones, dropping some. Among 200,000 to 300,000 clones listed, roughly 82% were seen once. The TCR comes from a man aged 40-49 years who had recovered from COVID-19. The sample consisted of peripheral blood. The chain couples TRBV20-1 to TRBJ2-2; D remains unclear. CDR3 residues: CSAVDTGELFF. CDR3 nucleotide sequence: TGCAGTGCCGTAGACACCGGGGAGCTGTTTTTT.